This TCR beta chain was captured by sequencing in a study of T cell changes during pregnancy in multiple sclerosis. Using immunoSEQ multiplex PCR, the repertoire was profiled, and TCRdb retains in-frame clones only, with some absent. The data hold some 52,000 clones, with about 92% observed a single time. The V gene end was trimmed by 0 bases and the J gene end by 2 bases; junction bases not matched to a gene: 4. The V gene's germline CDR1 is SSHAT and CDR2 FNYEAQ (reference sequence). The CDR3 is made up of 15 amino acids. The sample was CD4+ T cells from peripheral blood mononuclear cells, taken before pregnancy. This clonotype originated in a female donor with multiple sclerosis, enrolled in a pregnancy study. The chain carries TRBV7-7 and TRBJ2-7; TRBD1 aligns across 7 bases. The CDR3 DNA is TGTGCCAGCAGCTTAGCGCCCCAGGGGGCCTACGAGCAGTACTTC. Translation gives CASSLAPQGAYEQYF.